Listed here are 12 T cell receptor beta chains from one sample, sequenced in a study of cytotoxic CD8 clonotypes in ibrutinib-treated CLL. Using immunoSEQ multiplex PCR, the repertoire was profiled, and TCRdb retains in-frame clones only, with some absent. Found here are roughly 150,000 clones, 84% of them singletons; the top ten hold 4.6%. The specimen was PBMCs, collected after 24 months of ibrutinib treatment. The receptors originated from a human donor with chronic lymphocytic leukemia.

The chain is built from TRBV14 and TRBJ2-1; the match to TRBD2 covers 8 bases. Germline CDR1 SGHDN, CDR2 FVKESK. The V gene end was trimmed by 0 bases and the J gene end by 10 bases; junction bases not matched to a gene: 14. The CDR3 has 17 amino acids. The CDR3 region is CASSQDHGTRGVWEQFF. The CDR3 DNA follows: TGTGCCAGCAGCCAAGATCACGGGACTAGAGGGGTTTGGGAGCAGTTCTTC.

The V call is TRBV6-6, the J call TRBJ1-1, with unresolved D. Germline V gene sequence: CDR1 MNHNY, CDR2 SVGAGI (reference sequence). CDR3 length equals 15 residues. Deletions cut 2 bases from V and 2 bases from J, with 12 bases between. The CDR3 coding sequence is TGTGCCAGCAGTTACCCCCGGAGGGATAACACTGAAGCTTTCTTT. It encodes CASSYPRRDNTEAFF.

This clone was observed a handful of times. This rearrangement joins TRBV4-1 to TRBJ1-2, with a weak D call TRBD1 (5 bases). V was clipped by 2 bases and J by 4 bases, with 20 bases between them. The CDR3 covers 17 residues. CDR1 and CDR2 from the germline V gene are MGHRA and YSYEKL. The CDR3 region has the DNA TGCGCCAGCAGCCAAAGGTATGGTGGGGCGGAGACCTATGGCTACACCTTC. Amino acid sequence: CASSQRYGGAETYGYTF.

The chain joins TRBV4-1 to TRBJ2-1, with 15 bases identical to TRBD2. Germline trimming cut 4 bases from V and 1 base from J; bases unmatched to any gene: 5. Germline-derived CDR1 and CDR2 are MGHRA and YSYEKL. This CDR3 comprises 18 residues. CDR3 in DNA: TGCGCCAGCAGCCGCCGGACTAGCGGGGGGGCATCCTACAATGAGCAGTTCTTC. Translation gives CASSRRTSGGASYNEQFF.

The gene calls are TRBV5-1 and TRBJ2-2; 7 nucleotides agree with TRBD2. With 0 bases clipped from V and 0 bases from J, the junction kept 2 bases outside the gene matches. The germline V gene encodes CDR1 SGHRS and CDR2 YFSETQ. The CDR3 has 16 amino acids. CDR3 coding DNA: TGCGCCAGCAGCTTGGTGGCGGGAGCGAACACCGGGGAGCTGTTTTTT. Its protein product is CASSLVAGANTGELFF.

J is TRBJ1-6 and V is TRBV30; D gene unclear. The V and J ends lost 4 bases and 3 bases respectively, with 7 bases between them. Germline CDR1 is GTSNPN and CDR2 is SVGIG (reference sequence). The CDR3 runs to 13 residues. CDR3 sequence reads: CAWKVSYNSPLHF. CDR3 coding DNA: TGTGCCTGGAAAGTCAGCTATAATTCACCCCTCCACTTT.

This chain uses TRBV5-1 with TRBJ2-3; D unresolved. CDR1 and CDR2 (germline): SGHRS, YFSETQ. Trimming shortened V by 0 bases and J by 3 bases, and 8 bases separated the two germline ends. The CDR3 runs to 14 residues. The CDR3 bases are TGCGCCAGCAGCTTGGCTGGGTGGACAGATACGCAGTATTTT. Amino acids: CASSLAGWTDTQYF.

The genes are TRBV5-1 and TRBJ2-1, with 10 positions matching TRBD1. The CDR3 sequence is 17 residues long. J was trimmed by 1 base and V by 4 bases; bases with no gene match: 8. Germline V gene data show CDR1 as SGHRS and CDR2 as YFSETQ. CDR3 nucleotide sequence: TGCGCCAGCAGCCCCCGGGACAGGGGTCTTTCCTACAATGAGCAGTTCTTC. Its protein product is CASSPRDRGLSYNEQFF.

The chain combines TRBV6-1 with TRBJ1-3; D is ambiguous. CDR3 length equals 15 residues. The V end lost 8 bases, the J end lost 3 bases, and 17 bases lay between the germline ends. Germline CDR1 reads MNHNS; CDR2 reads SASEGT. The CDR3 region is CASPSSRAVGNTIYF. DNA for the CDR3: TGTGCCAGCCCCTCAAGCCGGGCAGTTGGAAACACCATATATTTT.

This clone is a singleton in its sample. This chain uses TRBV27 with TRBJ2-7; the D gene is possibly TRBD1 (5 bases). The CDR3 consists of 14 residues. Germline V gives CDR1 MNHEY, CDR2 SMNVEV (reference sequence). V was shortened by 4 bases and J by 0 bases, with 10 bases between the two germline ends. The CDR3 bases are TGTGCCAGCAGTTCAGGGTTCCCCTCCTACGAGCAGTACTTC. This translates into CASSSGFPSYEQYF.

V is TRBV6-1 and J is TRBJ2-5, with TRBD1 matching over 9 bases. In germline, CDR1 is MNHNS, CDR2 SASEGT. The CDR3 is 15 residues long. Losses at the gene ends were 3 bases for V and 5 bases for J; bases not matched to a gene: 7. CDR3: CASSEGTGWRETQYF. CDR3 sequence (DNA): TGTGCCAGCAGTGAGGGGACAGGGTGGCGGGAGACCCAGTACTTC.

This clone was seen at least ten times. This chain links TRBV9 with TRBJ1-1, with D possibly matching TRBD1 (5 bases). CDR1 and CDR2 (germline): SGDLS, YYNGEE. This CDR3 spans 14 amino acids. The ends were cut back, 2 bases at V and 5 bases at J, with 13 bases in the middle. DNA of the CDR3: TGTGCCAGCAGCGTGTCAGGGTCGGCTACTGAAGCTTTCTTT. This gives the protein CASSVSGSATEAFF.